Presented here are 2 T cell receptor beta chains from one specimen sequenced in a study of cytomegalovirus exposure and HLA in healthy donors (dated by TCRdb to about 2017). Receptor amplification or capture employed the immunoSEQ multiplex PCR assay. For the multiplex PCR, a mixture combining 60 forward primers for TCR Vbeta segments and 13 reverse primers for TCR Jbeta segments was used. Not all clones reach the TCRdb copy of this immuneACCESS table, which keeps in-frame sequences only. Checked studies attribute under half of the gap to unresolved V genes and leave the rest unexplained. The sample includes 100,000 to 150,000 clones, with around 71% observed a single time. The ten largest clones represent about 3% of the sample. Input material: PBMCs. The origin of the receptors is a woman aged 55-70 years in good health and CMV-seropositive.

The chain recombines TRBV13 with TRBJ2-4; perhaps TRBD2 as D (7 bases). This CDR3 is built from 16 residues. Germline-derived CDR1 and CDR2 are PRHDT and FYEKMQ (reference sequence). The germline V and J ends were trimmed by 10 bases and 0 bases, with 19 bases remaining between them. In DNA form, the CDR3 reads TGTGCCACCGTAGGGGGGGCAGTCAAAGCCAAAAACATTCAGTACTTC. This gives the protein CATVGGAVKAKNIQYF. The full variable domain, rest sourced from reference TRBV13 and TRBJ2-4, is AAGVIQSPRHLIKEKRETATLKCYPIPRHDTVYWYQQGPGQDPQFLISFYEKMQSDKGSIPDRFSAQQFSDYHSELNMSSLELGDSALYFCATVGGAVKAKNIQYFGAGTRLSVL.

The rearrangement joins TRBV5-1 to TRBJ1-6; 7 bases are shared with TRBD1. The CDR3 covers 18 residues. With V trimmed by 0 bases and J by 0 bases, 6 bases remained unmatched. Germline CDR1 is SGHRS and CDR2 is YFSETQ. Here the CDR3 DNA reads TGCGCCAGCAGCTTGGGGCAGGGGGGAAGCTCCTATAATTCACCCCTCCACTTT. Translating gives CASSLGQGGSSYNSPLHF.